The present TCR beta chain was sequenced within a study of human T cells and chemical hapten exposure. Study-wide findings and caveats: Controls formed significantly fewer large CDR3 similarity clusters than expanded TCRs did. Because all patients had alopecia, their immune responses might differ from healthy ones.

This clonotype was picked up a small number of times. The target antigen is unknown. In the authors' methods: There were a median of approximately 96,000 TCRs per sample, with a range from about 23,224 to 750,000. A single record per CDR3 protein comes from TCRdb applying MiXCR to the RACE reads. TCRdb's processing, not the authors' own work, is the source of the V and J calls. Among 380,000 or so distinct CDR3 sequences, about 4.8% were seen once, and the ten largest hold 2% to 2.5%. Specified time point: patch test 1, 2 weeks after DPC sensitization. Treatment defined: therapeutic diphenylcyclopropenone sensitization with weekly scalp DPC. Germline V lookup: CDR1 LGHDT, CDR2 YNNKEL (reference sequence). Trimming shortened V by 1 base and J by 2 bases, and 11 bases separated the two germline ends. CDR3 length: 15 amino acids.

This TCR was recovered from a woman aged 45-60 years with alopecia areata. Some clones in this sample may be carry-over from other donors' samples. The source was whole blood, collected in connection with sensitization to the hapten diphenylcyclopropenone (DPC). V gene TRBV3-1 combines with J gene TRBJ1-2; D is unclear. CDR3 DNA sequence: TGTGCCAGCAGCCAAGGGACGGATGGGAACTATGGCTACACCTTC. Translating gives CASSQGTDGNYGYTF. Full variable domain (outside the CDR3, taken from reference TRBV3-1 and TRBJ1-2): DTAVSQTPKYLVTQMGNDKSIKCEQNLGHDTMYWYKQDSKKFLKIMFSYNNKELIINETVPNRFSPKSPDKAHLNLHINSLELGDSAVYFCASSQGTDGNYGYTFGSGTRLTVV.